This entry lists 2 T cell receptor beta chains sequenced from one sample in a study of CD8 T cells in Susac syndrome. When the RNA was reverse transcribed, random hexamers were used with an input of roughly 0.45 to 1 ug. TCRdb reanalysed the immunoSEQ multiplex PCR reads using MiXCR and keeps one entry per CDR3 protein. The sample carries 150,000 to 200,000 distinct CDR3 sequences, roughly 92% recorded once. Sequencing was done on a sample of CD4+ T cells from PBMCs. The source is a human donor in good health.

The chain couples TRBV15 to TRBJ1-2; D perhaps matches TRBD1 (5 bases). V was trimmed by 5 bases and J by 5 bases, leaving 12 bases between them. Germline values: CDR1 LNHNV, CDR2 YYDKDF (reference sequence). CDR3 length equals 13 residues. The CDR3 sequence: CATSLGGGYGYTF. The CDR3 nucleotides are TGTGCCACCAGCCTCGGGGGAGGATATGGCTACACCTTC.

V gene TRBV28 combines with J gene TRBJ2-7; 8 bases are a match to TRBD2. The ends lost 5 bases at V and 0 bases at J; junction bases unmatched: 6. CDR1 is MDHEN, CDR2 SYDVKM, per germline. The CDR3 extends over 15 amino acids. CDR3 region: CASSPGGRTSYEQYF. CDR3 coding DNA: TGTGCCAGCAGTCCGGGGGGGAGGACCTCCTACGAGCAGTACTTC. Based on the CDR3 plus reference TRBV28 and TRBJ2-7, the full variable domain is DVKVTQSSRYLVKRTGEKVFLECVQDMDHENMFWYRQDPGLGLRLIYFSYDVKMKEKGDIPEGYSVSREKKERFSLILESASTNQTSMYLCASSPGGRTSYEQYFGPGTRLTVT.